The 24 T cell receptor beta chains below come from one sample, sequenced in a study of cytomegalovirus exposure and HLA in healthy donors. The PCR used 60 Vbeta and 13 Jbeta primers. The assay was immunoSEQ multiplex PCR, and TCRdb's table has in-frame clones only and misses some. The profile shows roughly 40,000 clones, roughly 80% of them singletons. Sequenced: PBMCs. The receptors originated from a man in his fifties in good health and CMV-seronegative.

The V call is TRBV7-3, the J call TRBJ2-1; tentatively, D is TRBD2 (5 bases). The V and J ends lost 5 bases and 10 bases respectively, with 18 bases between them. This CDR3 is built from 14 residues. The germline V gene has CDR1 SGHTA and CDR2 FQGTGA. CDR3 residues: CASSPTPGLAEQFF. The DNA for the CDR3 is TGTGCCAGCAGCCCGACCCCTGGATTAGCGGAGCAGTTCTTC.

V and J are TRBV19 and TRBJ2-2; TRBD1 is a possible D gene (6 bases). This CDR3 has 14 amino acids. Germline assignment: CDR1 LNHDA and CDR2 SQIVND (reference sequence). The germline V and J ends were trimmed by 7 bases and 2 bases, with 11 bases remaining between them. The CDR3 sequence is CASIGTYNTGELFF. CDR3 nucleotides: TGTGCCAGTATAGGGACATATAACACCGGGGAGCTGTTTTTT.

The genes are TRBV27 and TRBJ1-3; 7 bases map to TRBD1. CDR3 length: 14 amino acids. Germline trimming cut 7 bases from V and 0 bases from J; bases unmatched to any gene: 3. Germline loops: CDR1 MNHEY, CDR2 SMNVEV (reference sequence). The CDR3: CASKRQGSGNTIYF. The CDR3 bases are TGTGCCAGCAAACGACAGGGCTCTGGAAACACCATATATTTT.

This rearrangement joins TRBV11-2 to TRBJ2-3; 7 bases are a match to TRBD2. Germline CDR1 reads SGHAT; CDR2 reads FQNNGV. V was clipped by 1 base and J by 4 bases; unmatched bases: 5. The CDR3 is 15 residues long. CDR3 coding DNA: TGTGCCAGCAGCTTAGGCGGGAGTAGGGCAGATACGCAGTATTTT. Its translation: CASSLGGSRADTQYF.

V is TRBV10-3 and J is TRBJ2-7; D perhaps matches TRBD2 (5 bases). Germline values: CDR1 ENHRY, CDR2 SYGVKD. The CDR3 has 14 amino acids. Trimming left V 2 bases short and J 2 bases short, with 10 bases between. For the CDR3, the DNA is TGTGCCATCAGTGAGGGCGGGTGGACCTACGAGCAGTACTTC. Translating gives CAISEGGWTYEQYF.

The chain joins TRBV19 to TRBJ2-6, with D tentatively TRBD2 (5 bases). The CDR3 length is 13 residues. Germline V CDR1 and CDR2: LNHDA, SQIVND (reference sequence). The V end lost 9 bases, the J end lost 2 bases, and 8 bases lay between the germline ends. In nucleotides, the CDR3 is TGTGCCAGCCGGGAAACTGGGGCCAACGTCCTGACTTTC. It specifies CASRETGANVLTF.

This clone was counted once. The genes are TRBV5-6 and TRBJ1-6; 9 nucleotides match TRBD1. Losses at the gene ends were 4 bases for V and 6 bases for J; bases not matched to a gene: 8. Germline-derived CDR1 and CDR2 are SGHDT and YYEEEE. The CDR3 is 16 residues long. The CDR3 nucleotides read TGTGCCAGCAGCCCCCCGGGACAGGGAACTAATTCACCCCTCCACTTT. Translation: CASSPPGQGTNSPLHF. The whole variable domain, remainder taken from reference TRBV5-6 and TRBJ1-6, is DAGVTQSPTHLIKTRGQQVTLRCSPKSGHDTVSWYQQALGQGPQFIFQYYEEEERQRGNFPDRFSGHQFPNYSSELNVNALLLGDSALYLCASSPPGQGTNSPLHFGNGTRLTVT.

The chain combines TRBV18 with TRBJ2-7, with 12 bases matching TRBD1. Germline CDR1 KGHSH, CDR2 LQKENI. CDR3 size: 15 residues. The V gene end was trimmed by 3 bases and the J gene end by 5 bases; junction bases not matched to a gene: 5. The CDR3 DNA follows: TGTGCCAGCTCACCTCCGGGACAGGGGGCCAACGAGCAGTACTTC. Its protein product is CASSPPGQGANEQYF.

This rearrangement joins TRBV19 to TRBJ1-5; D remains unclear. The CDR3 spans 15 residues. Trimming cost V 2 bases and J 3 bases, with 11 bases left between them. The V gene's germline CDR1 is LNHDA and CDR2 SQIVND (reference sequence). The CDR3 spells CASSISGSYNQPQHF. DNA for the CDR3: TGTGCCAGTAGTATATCGGGTAGCTACAATCAGCCCCAGCATTTT.

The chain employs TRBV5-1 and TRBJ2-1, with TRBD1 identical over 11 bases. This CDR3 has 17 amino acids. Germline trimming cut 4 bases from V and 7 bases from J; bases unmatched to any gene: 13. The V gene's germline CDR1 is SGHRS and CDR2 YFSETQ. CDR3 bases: TGCGCCAGCAGCCAATCGACTGGACAGGGGGCGGGAAATGAGCAGTTCTTC. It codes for CASSQSTGQGAGNEQFF.

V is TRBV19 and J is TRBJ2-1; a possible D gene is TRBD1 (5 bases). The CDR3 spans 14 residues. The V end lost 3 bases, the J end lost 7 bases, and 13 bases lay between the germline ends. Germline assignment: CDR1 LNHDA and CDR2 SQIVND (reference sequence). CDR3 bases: TGTGCCAGTAGTATCGCCAGGGCGAGTAATGAGCAGTTCTTC. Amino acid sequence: CASSIARASNEQFF.

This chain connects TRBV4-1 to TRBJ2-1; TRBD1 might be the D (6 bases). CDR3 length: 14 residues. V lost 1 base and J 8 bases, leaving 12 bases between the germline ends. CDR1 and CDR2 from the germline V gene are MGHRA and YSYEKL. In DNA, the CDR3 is TGCGCCAGCAGCCAAGCCCGTTCAGGGGATGAGCAGTTCTTC. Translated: CASSQARSGDEQFF.

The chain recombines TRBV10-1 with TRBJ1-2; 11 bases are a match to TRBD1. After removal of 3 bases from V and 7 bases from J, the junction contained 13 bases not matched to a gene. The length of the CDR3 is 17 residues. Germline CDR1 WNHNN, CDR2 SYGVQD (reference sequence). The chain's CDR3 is CASSDPSSRTGGCGYTF. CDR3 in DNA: TGCGCCAGCAGTGACCCCTCCTCGAGGACAGGGGGCTGTGGCTACACCTTC.

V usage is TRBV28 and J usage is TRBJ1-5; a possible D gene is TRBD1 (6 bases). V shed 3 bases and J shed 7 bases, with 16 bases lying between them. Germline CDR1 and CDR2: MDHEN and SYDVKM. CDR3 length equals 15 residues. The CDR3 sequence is CASSFSPQGSQPQHF. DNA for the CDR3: TGTGCCAGCAGTTTTTCCCCACAGGGAAGCCAGCCCCAGCATTTT.

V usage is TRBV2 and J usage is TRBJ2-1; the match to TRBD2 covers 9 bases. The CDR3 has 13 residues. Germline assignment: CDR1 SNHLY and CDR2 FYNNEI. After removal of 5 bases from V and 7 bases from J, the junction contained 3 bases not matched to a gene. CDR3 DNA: TGTGCCAGCAGTTTAAGCGGGGGGAATGAGCAGTTCTTC. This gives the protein CASSLSGGNEQFF.

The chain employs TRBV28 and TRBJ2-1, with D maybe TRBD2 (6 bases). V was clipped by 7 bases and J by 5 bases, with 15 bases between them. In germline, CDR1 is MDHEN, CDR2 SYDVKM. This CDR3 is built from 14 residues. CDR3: CASTPGGLHNEQFF. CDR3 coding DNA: TGTGCCAGCACCCCTGGGGGGTTACACAATGAGCAGTTCTTC.

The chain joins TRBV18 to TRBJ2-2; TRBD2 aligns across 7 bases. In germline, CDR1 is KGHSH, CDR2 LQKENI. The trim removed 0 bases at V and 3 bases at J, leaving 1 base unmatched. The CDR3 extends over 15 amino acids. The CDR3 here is CASSPPAGDTGELFF. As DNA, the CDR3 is TGTGCCAGCTCACCACCGGCGGGGGACACCGGGGAGCTGTTTTTT.

The CDR3 region is CASSSLAESTDTQYF. DNA of the CDR3: TGTGCCAGCAGTTCTTTAGCGGAAAGCACAGATACGCAGTATTTT. This chain links TRBV27 with TRBJ2-3; perhaps TRBD2 as D (6 bases). Germline V gene data show CDR1 as MNHEY and CDR2 as SMNVEV (reference sequence). The CDR3 has 15 residues. V lost 4 bases, J lost 0 bases, and 11 bases lay in between.

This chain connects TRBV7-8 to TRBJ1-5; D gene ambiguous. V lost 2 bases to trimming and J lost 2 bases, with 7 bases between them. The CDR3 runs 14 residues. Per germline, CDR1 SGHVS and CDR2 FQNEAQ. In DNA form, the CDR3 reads TGTGCCAGCAGCTTATTTTCGGGCAATCAGCCCCAGCATTTT. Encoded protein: CASSLFSGNQPQHF. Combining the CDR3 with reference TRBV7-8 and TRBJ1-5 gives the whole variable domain GAGVSQSPRYKVAKRGQDVALRCDPISGHVSLFWYQQALGQGPEFLTYFQNEAQLDKSGLPSDRFFAERPEGSVSTLKIQRTQQEDSAVYLCASSLFSGNQPQHFGDGTRLSIL.

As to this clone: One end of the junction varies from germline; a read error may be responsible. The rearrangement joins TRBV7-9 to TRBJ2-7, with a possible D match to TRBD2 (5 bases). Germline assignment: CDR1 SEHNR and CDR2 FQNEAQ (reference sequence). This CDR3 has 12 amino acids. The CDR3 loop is CSSSLAYYEQYF. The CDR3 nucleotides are TGTTCCAGCAGCTTAGCGTACTACGAGCAGTACTTC.

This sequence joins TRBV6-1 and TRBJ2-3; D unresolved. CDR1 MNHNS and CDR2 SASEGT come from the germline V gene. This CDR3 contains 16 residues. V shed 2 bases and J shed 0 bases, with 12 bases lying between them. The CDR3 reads CASSEYSRPSTDTQYF. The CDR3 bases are TGTGCCAGCAGTGAATATAGCAGACCTAGCACAGATACGCAGTATTTT.

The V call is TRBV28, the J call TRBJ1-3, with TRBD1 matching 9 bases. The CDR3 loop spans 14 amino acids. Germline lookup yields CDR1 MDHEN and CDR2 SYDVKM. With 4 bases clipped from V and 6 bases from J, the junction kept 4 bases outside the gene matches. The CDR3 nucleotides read TGTGCCAGCAGTTCCGGACAGGGGCCAAACACCATATATTTT. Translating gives CASSSGQGPNTIYF.

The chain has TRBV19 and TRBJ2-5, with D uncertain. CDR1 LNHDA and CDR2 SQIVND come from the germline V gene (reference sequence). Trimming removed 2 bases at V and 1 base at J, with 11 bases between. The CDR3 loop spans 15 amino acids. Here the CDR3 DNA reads TGTGCCAGTAGTATAAATTGGCAGGTCCAAGAGACCCAGTACTTC. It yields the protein CASSINWQVQETQYF.

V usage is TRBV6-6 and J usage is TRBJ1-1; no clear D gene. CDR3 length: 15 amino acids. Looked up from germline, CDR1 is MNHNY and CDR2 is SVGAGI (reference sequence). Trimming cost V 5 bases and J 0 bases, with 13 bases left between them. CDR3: CASSQTQSMNTEAFF. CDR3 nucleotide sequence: TGTGCCAGCAGTCAAACACAGTCAATGAACACTGAAGCTTTCTTT.